These T cell receptor beta chains were read from a single sample in a study of vaccination effects on CD4 cells after COVID-19. Method: immunoSEQ multiplex PCR; TCRdb's copy keeps in-frame clones and lacks some. The sample includes 50,000 or so clones, 50% to 70% of them seen just once. No antigens are known for them. The specimen was CD4+ T cells from PBMCs cultured without peptide, collected before COVID-19 vaccination. These receptors originate from a human donor who received a COVID-19 vaccine. CDR3s include the opening cysteine and the closing phenylalanine or tryptophan. A D gene is named only where the DNA matches it firmly. Size is stated for part of the rows, as once, few or many counts, or as a class when the clone is expanded.

cdr3_length	d_call	v_call	j_call	clone_size	cdr3_aa	cdr3_nt
15	TRBD1	TRBV5-5	TRBJ2-3	-	CASSLTGQGTDTQYF	TGTGCCAGCAGCTTGACCGGACAGGGCACAGATACGCAGTATTTT
15	-	TRBV6-5	TRBJ2-3	once	CASSYTGSSTDTQYF	TGTGCCAGCAGTTATACAGGGTCTAGCACAGATACGCAGTATTTT
14	-	TRBV7-8	TRBJ2-7	-	CASSLYGFSYEQYF	TGTGCCAGCAGCTTATACGGATTCTCCTACGAGCAGTACTTC
14	-	TRBV5-1	TRBJ2-5	-	CASSPTSARETQYF	TGCGCCAGCAGCCCGACTAGTGCTCGAGAGACCCAGTACTTC
13	-	TRBV20-1	TRBJ1-6	-	CSASPRVNSPLHF	TGCAGTGCTAGTCCCCGGGTTAATTCACCCCTCCACTTT
13	-	TRBV6-5	TRBJ1-1	-	CASRKGPNTEAFF	TGTGCCAGCAGGAAGGGGCCGAACACTGAAGCTTTCTTT
14	-	TRBV29-1	TRBJ1-1	-	CSVEDPREVGSAFF	TGCAGCGTTGAAGATCCGAGGGAAGTGGGGTCCGCTTTCTTT
14	TRBD1	TRBV6-5	TRBJ2-7	-	CASRKTGDSYEQYF	TGTGCCAGCAGGAAGACAGGGGACTCCTACGAGCAGTACTTC
10	-	TRBV30	TRBJ1-2	many	CALGAGGYTF	TGTGCCCTGGGGGCGGGAGGCTACACCTTC
16	-	TRBV5-1	TRBJ2-3	-	CASSLAGVSYTDTQYF	TGCGCCAGCAGCTTGGCTGGTGTATCTTACACAGATACGCAGTATTTT
13	TRBD1	TRBV3-1/TRBV3-2	TRBJ1-4	-	CASSHRGSEKLFF	TGTGCCAGCAGCCACAGGGGGAGTGAAAAACTGTTTTTT
16	TRBD2	TRBV6-5	TRBJ2-7	-	CASSYSKVWGGYEQYF	TGTGCCAGCAGTTACTCGAAGGTGTGGGGGGGTTACGAGCAGTACTTC
14	TRBD1	TRBV28	TRBJ1-6	-	CASSNRGLNSPLHF	TGTGCCAGCAGTAACAGGGGCCTTAATTCACCCCTCCACTTT
14	-	TRBV30	TRBJ1-5	once	CAWSAGSGNQPQHF	TGTGCCTGGAGTGCGGGTAGTGGCAATCAGCCCCAGCATTTT
12	-	TRBV30	TRBJ1-2	-	CAWNRNGYGYTF	TGTGCCTGGAACAGGAATGGCTATGGCTACACCTTC
14	TRBD2	TRBV3-1/TRBV3-2	TRBJ2-7	-	CASSHDGLAGEQYF	TGTGCCAGCAGCCACGACGGACTAGCGGGGGAGCAGTACTTC
13	-	TRBV28	TRBJ1-1	-	CASSPQLGDGAFF	TGTGCCAGCAGTCCCCAGCTTGGGGACGGAGCTTTCTTT
12	-	TRBV12-3/TRBV12-4	TRBJ1-2	few	CASSAGFDGYTF	TGTGCCAGCAGTGCCGGGTTCGATGGCTACACCTTC